This T cell receptor beta chain was obtained from a study of PD-1 blockade in classical Hodgkin lymphoma. Study in general: Patients received nivolumab 3 mg/kg intravenously every 2 weeks.

Every patient experienced relapse after autologous stem cell transplantation, and brentuximab vedotin exposure varied. Best overall response was complete response, partial response or progressive disease in these relapsed/refractory classical Hodgkin lymphoma patients. Points from the study as a whole: TCR diversity rose significantly by C4D1 in CD4+ but not CD8+ cells. The study reported lower baseline TCR diversity in newly diagnosed patients than in healthy donors.

The CDR3 has 15 residues. The V end was cut by 6 bases, the J end by 0 bases, with 18 bases between. CDR1 is SQVTM and CDR2 is ANQGSEA in the germline V gene. As for this clone: The antigen is undetermined.

The table came from immunoSEQ multiplex PCR; TCRdb's copy has only in-frame clones and leaves some out. The sample has around 41,000 clones; about 65% are singletons. The genes are TRBV29-1 and TRBJ2-7; D might be TRBD1 (6 bases). Sequenced here: peripheral blood mononuclear cells (PBMCs), sampled before the second cycle of nivolumab. This TCR derives from a human donor with classical Hodgkin lymphoma. The CDR3 DNA reads TGCAGCGTACAGCCTGGACAGCATAGCTCCTACGAGCAGTACTTC. Its protein is CSVQPGQHSSYEQYF.